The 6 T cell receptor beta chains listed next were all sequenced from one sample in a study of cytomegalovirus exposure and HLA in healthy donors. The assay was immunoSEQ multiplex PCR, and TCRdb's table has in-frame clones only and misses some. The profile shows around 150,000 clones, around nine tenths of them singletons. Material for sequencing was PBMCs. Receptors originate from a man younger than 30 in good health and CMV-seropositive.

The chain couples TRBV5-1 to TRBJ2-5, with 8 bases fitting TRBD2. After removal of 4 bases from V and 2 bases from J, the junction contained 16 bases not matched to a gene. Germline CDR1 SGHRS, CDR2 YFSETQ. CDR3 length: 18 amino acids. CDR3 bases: TGCGCCAGCAGCCCGGAGGCTAGCGGGCGAATGGGGCAAGAGACCCAGTACTTC. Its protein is CASSPEASGRMGQETQYF.

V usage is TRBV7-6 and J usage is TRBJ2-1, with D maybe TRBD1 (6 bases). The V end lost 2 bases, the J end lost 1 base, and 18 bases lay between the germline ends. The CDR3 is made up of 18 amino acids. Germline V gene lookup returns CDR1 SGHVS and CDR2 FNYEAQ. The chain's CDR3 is CASSLTRQDLRSYNEQFF. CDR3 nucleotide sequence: TGTGCCAGCAGCTTAACGAGACAGGATCTGAGGTCCTACAATGAGCAGTTCTTC.

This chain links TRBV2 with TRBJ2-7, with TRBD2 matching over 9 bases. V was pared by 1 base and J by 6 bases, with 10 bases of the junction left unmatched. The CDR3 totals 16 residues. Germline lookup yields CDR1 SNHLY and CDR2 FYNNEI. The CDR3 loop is CASSEGFSGRNAEQYF. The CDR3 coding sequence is TGTGCCAGCAGTGAAGGATTTAGCGGGAGAAATGCCGAGCAGTACTTC.

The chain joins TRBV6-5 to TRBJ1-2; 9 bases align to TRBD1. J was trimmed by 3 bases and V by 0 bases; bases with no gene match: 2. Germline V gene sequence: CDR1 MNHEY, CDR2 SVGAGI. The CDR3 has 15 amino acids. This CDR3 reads CASSYSGQGDYGYTF. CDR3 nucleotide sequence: TGTGCCAGCAGTTACTCGGGACAGGGAGACTATGGCTACACCTTC.

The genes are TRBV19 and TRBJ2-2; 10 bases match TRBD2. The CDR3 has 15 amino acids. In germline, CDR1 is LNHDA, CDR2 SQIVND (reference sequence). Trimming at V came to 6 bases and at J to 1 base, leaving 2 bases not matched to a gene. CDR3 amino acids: CASRLAGMNTGELFF. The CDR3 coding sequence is TGTGCCAGTAGACTAGCGGGAATGAACACCGGGGAGCTGTTTTTT.

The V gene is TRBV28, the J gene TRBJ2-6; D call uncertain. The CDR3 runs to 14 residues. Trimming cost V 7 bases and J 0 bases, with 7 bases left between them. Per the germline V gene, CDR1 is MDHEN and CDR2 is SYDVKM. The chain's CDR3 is CASTSSSGANVLTF. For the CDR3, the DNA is TGTGCCAGCACTTCGAGCTCTGGGGCCAACGTCCTGACTTTC.